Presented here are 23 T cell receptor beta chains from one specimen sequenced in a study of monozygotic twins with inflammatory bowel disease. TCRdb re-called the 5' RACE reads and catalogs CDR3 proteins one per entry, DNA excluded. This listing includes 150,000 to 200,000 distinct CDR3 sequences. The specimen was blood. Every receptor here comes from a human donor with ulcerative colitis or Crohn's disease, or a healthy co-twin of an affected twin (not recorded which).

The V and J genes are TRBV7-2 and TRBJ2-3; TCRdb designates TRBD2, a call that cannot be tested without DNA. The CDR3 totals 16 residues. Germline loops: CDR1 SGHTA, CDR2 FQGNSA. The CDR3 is CASSLISGGYTDTQYF.

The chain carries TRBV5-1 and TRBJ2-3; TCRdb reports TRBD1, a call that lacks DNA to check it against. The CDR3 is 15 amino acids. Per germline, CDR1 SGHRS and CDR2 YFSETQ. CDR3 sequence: CASSLNAGRVDTQYF.

The CDR3 protein is CASSFTGPLNTEAFF. V gene TRBV5-1 combines with J gene TRBJ1-1. The CDR3 is 15 residues long. The V gene's germline CDR1 is SGHRS and CDR2 YFSETQ. Using reference TRBV5-1 and TRBJ1-1 for the parts outside the CDR3, the full variable domain is KAGVTQTPRYLIKTRGQQVTLSCSPISGHRSVSWYQQTPGQGLQFLFEYFSETQRNKGNFPGRFSGRQFSNSRSEMNVSTLELGDSALYLCASSFTGPLNTEAFFGQGTRLTVV.

The chain's CDR3 is CAWSFISTEAFF. The chain has TRBV30 and TRBJ1-1. The CDR3 is 12 amino acids. The germline V gene encodes CDR1 GTSNPN and CDR2 SVGIG (reference sequence).

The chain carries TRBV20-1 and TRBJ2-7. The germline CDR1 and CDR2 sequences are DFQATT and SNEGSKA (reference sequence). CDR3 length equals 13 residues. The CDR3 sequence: CSALYRALGEQYF.

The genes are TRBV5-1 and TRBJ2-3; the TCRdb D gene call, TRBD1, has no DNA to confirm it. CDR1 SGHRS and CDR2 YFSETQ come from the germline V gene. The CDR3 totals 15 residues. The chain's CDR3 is CASSPGQTSTDTQYF.

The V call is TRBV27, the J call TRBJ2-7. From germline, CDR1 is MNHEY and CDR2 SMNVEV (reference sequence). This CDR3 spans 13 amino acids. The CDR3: CASSSVLSYEQYF.

The CDR3 is CASSQEFVREDYGYTF. V gene TRBV3-1 combines with J gene TRBJ1-2. The CDR3 contains 16 residues. The germline V gene encodes CDR1 LGHDT and CDR2 YNNKEL (reference sequence).

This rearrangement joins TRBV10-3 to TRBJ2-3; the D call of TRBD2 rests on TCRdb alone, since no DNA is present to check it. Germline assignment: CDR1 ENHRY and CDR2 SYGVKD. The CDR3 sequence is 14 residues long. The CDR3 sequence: CAINIAGDTDTQYF.

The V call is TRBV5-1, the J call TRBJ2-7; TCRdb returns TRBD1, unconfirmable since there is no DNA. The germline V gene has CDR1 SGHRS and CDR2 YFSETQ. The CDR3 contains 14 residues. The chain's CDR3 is CASSLARTGNEQYF.

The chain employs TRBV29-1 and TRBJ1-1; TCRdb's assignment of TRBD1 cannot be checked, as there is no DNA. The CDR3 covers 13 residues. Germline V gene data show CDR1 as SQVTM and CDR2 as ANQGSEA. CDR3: CSVTGPSNTEAFF. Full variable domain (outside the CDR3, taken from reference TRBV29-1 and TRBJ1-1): SAVISQKPSRDICQRGTSLTIQCQVDSQVTMMFWYRQQPGQSLTLIATANQGSEATYESGFVIDKFPISRPNLTFSTLTVSNMSPEDSSIYLCSVTGPSNTEAFFGQGTRLTVV.

CDR3 in amino acids: CASSLGGKETQYF. The rearrangement joins TRBV27 to TRBJ2-5; absent DNA, TCRdb's TRBD2 call cannot be checked. Germline loops: CDR1 MNHEY, CDR2 SMNVEV (reference sequence). The CDR3 runs 13 residues.

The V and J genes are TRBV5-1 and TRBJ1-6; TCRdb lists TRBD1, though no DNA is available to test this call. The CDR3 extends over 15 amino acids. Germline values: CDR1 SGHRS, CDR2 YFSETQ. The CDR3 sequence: CASSGTGDYNSPLHF.

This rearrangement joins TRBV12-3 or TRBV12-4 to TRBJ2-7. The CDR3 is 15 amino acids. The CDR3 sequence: CASSVGLNLNWEQYF.

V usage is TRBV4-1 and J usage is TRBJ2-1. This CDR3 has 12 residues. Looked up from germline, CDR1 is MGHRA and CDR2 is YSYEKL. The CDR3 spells CASSQSDTEQFF.

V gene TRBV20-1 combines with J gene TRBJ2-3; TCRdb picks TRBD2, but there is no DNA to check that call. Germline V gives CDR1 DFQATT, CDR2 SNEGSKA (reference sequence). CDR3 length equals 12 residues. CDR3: CSAALQTDTQYF.

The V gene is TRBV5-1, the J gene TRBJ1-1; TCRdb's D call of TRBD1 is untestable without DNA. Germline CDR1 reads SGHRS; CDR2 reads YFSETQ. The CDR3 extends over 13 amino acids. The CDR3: CASSPGQGTEAFF.

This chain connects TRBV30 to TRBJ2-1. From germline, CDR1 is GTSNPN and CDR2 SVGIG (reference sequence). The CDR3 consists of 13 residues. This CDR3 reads CAGQGGSYNEQFF.

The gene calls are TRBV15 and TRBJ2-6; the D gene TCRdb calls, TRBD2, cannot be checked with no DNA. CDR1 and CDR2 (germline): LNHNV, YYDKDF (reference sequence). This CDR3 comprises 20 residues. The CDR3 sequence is CATSLIFLGLRGAGANVLTF.

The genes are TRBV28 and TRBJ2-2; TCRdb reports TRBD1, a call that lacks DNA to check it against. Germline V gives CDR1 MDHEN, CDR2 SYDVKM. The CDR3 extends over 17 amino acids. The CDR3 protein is CASTRLPDREATGELFF.

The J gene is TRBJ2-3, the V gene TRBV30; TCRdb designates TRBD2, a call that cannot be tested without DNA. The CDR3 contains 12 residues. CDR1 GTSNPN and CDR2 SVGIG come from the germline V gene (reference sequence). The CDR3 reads CAWSGGEDTQYF.

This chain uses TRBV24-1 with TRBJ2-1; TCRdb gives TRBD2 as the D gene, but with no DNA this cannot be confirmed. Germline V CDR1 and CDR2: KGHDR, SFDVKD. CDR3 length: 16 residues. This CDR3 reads CATSARAGGRYNEQFF.

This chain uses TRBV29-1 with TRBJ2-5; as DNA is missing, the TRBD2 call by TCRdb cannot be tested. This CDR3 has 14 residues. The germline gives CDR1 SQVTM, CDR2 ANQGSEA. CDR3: CSVDGPTRQETQYF.